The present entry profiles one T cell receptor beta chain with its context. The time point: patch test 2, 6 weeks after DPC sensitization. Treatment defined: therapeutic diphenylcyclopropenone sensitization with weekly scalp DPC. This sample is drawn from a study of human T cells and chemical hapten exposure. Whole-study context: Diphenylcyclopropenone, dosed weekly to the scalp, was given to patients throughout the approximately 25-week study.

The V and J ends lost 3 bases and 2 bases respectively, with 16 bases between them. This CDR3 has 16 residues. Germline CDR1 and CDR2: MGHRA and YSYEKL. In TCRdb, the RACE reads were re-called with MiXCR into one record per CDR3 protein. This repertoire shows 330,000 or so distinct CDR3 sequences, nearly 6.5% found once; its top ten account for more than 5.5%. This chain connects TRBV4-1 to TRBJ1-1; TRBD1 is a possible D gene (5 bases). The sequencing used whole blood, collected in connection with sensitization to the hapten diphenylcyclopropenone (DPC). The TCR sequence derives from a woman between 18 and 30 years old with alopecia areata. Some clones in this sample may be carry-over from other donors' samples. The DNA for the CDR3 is TGCGCCAGCAGCCACAGTCGAGGGGATTTCAACACTGAAGCTTTCTTT. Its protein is CASSHSRGDFNTEAFF.